This T cell receptor beta chain emerged from a study of post-analysis software for immune sequencing data. This clonotype has more than one count but fewer than ten. Antigen unknown. Germline V gene data show CDR1 as SQVTM and CDR2 as ANQGSEA. The V gene lost 4 bases and the J gene lost 3 bases, with 10 bases spanning the gap. CDR3 length equals 12 residues. Prepared TCR beta cDNA libraries contained unique molecular identifiers. TCRdb reanalysed the PCR reads using MiXCR and keeps one entry per CDR3 protein. The repertoire holds approximately 570,000 distinct CDR3 sequences, with about 40% as singletons. Study-wide findings and caveats: F-measure co-clustering was strong for batch-matched samples. Normalized Chao1 diversity in multiple sclerosis patients fell significantly below that of controls. Patients carried 5 or 6 TRBV segments more frequently than controls did, and TRBV5-6, TRBV5-1 and TRBV20-1 were among them.

The sample consisted of blood. The sequence was collected from a girl aged 10 to 17 with multiple sclerosis. V is TRBV29-1 and J is TRBJ2-7; D may be TRBD1 or TRBD2 (5 bases each). The CDR3 bases are TGCAGCGTTGGCCGGGACGGCTACGAGCAGTACTTC. This codes for CSVGRDGYEQYF.